This paragraph reports one T cell receptor beta chain. The data were obtained in a study of T cells in Graves' hyperthyroidism and ophthalmopathy. Study-level background: Peripheral blood was drawn at first diagnosis, prior to all treatment.

Patients aged 18 to 65 had newly diagnosed hyperthyroidism that had lasted under 2 months. The TCR beta CDR3 regions underwent amplification using RNA transcripts as the source. The TCR CDR3 was amplified in a first-round RT-PCR using the HTBI primer set. TCRdb passed the multiplex PCR reads through MiXCR, listing each CDR3 protein once. The sample records fewer than 350,000 distinct CDR3 sequences, 18% being singletons. The length of the CDR3 is 16 residues. Trimming removed 7 bases from V and 5 bases from J; junction bases left unmatched: 14. CDR1 is WSHSY and CDR2 is SAAADI in the germline V gene. The receptor comes from a woman in her forties or fifties with Graves' hyperthyroidism. The specimen was blood. The rearrangement uses TRBV10-2 and TRBJ1-2, with TRBD1 matching over 9 bases. CDR3 in DNA: TGCGCCAGCACCCCCGGACAGGGGAGGGAAAGTTATGGCTACACCTTC. It codes for CASTPGQGRESYGYTF.